Presented here are 19 T cell receptor beta chains from one specimen sequenced in a study of regulatory T cells in long-lasting Graves disease. Time point denoted: newly diagnosed GD, antithyroid drugs for less than 3 months. Researchers made the TCR library from RNA that was extracted from PBMCs. HTBI primers from iRepertoire and Arm-PCR of CDR3 regions yielded the TCR beta libraries. TCRdb fed the multiplex PCR reads into MiXCR, producing one record per CDR3 protein. The sample carries roughly 500,000 distinct CDR3 sequences, 12% to 15% recorded once. This sample was also put to use in a study of T cells in Graves' hyperthyroidism and ophthalmopathy.

Sequenced material: peripheral blood mononuclear cells (PBMCs), taken at new diagnosis, from a patient treated with antithyroid drugs. The receptors derive from a woman between 50 and 59 years old with Graves disease.

This clonotype was seen ten or more times. The chain couples TRBV7-8 to TRBJ2-7, with a possible D match to TRBD2 (5 bases). This CDR3 comprises 13 residues. Germline values: CDR1 SGHVS, CDR2 FQNEAQ. The V gene lost 5 bases and the J gene lost 0 bases, with 8 bases spanning the gap. Here the CDR3 reads CASSVGVSYEQYF. The CDR3 DNA is TGTGCCAGCAGCGTCGGGGTCTCCTACGAGCAGTACTTC.

This chain joins TRBV10-1 and TRBJ2-3, with 13 bases matching TRBD2. V lost 2 bases, J lost 2 bases, and 13 bases stayed unmatched. Germline V lookup: CDR1 WNHNN, CDR2 SYGVQD (reference sequence). The CDR3 is 20 amino acids. CDR3 sequence reads: CASSETLFWTSGSDTDTQYF. The DNA for the CDR3 is TGCGCCAGCAGTGAGACACTTTTCTGGACTAGCGGGAGTGACACAGATACGCAGTATTTT.

The J gene is TRBJ1-5, the V gene TRBV2; D unresolved. This CDR3 is 14 amino acids long. Germline V gives CDR1 SNHLY, CDR2 FYNNEI. Trimming pared 4 bases from V and 1 base from J, leaving 8 bases between. The CDR3 DNA reads as TGTGCCAGCAGTGGTTTAAGGAGCAATCAGCCCCAGCATTTT. Translation gives CASSGLRSNQPQHF.

This clonotype was picked up many times. The V call is TRBV2, the J call TRBJ1-1; TRBD1 matches at 7 bases. Losses at the gene ends were 4 bases for V and 0 bases for J; bases not matched to a gene: 5. Germline CDR1 reads SNHLY; CDR2 reads FYNNEI. This CDR3 is built from 15 residues. CDR3 amino acids: CASSGDSGMNTEAFF. CDR3 DNA: TGTGCCAGCAGTGGGGACAGCGGGATGAACACTGAAGCTTTCTTT.

The chain recombines TRBV12-3 or TRBV12-4 with TRBJ1-2; TRBD1 matches 8 bases. This CDR3 spans 11 amino acids. V was pared by 4 bases and J by 14 bases, with 6 bases of the junction left unmatched. The CDR3 spells CASSSLRGLTF. The CDR3 DNA follows: TGTGCCAGCAGTTCCCTCAGGGGGCTTACCTTC.

On this clonotype: This may come from a read error, since a much larger clone is one base off. Written as DNA, the CDR3 is TGCGCCAGCAGCTCCGGGACAGTGGGGGTCGATACGCAGTATTTT. Protein product: CASSSGTVGVDTQYF. The gene calls are TRBV5-1 and TRBJ2-3; TRBD1 matches 7 bases. CDR3 length: 15 amino acids. CDR1 is SGHRS and CDR2 is YFSETQ in the germline V gene. V shed 3 bases and J 6 bases; nucleotides not matched to a gene: 10.

This clonotype was observed a few times. The chain uses TRBV5-1 and TRBJ1-3; D not resolved. The CDR3 spans 17 residues. CDR1 and CDR2 (germline): SGHRS, YFSETQ. The V and J ends lost 2 bases and 0 bases respectively, with 15 bases between them. The CDR3 region is CASSFSADAGSGNTIYF. Written as DNA, the CDR3 is TGCGCCAGCAGCTTTTCCGCGGATGCCGGCTCTGGAAACACCATATATTTT.

Comments on this clonotype: The germline gene is not matched at one end of the junction; a read error may be the cause. The gene calls are TRBV3-1 and TRBJ2-1, with 8 positions matching TRBD2. CDR3 length equals 11 residues. The germline V gene has CDR1 LGHDT and CDR2 YNNKEL (reference sequence). DNA for the CDR3: TGTGCCAGCAGCCAAGGCGGGAGGAGGGTCTTC. Translation gives CASSQGGRRVF.

The genes are TRBV6-2 or TRBV6-3 and TRBJ2-7; 9 nucleotides line up with TRBD2. J gave up 2 bases and V 5 bases, and 13 bases lay outside the gene matches. Germline V gene data show CDR1 as MNHEY and CDR2 as SVGEGT. This CDR3 region has 17 residues. DNA for the CDR3: TGTGCCAGCAGTGAAGCTGTCGGCGGGAGGGGGCCCTACGAGCAGTACTTC. Protein product: CASSEAVGGRGPYEQYF.

This clonotype was seen ten or more times. The rearrangement links TRBV9 to TRBJ2-5; 10 bases are shared with TRBD2. V lost 0 bases, J lost 5 bases, and 4 bases stayed unmatched. The CDR3 extends over 15 amino acids. Germline V lookup: CDR1 SGDLS, CDR2 YYNGEE. The chain's CDR3 is CASSVAAGGQETQYF. The DNA of the CDR3 is TGTGCCAGCAGCGTAGCAGCGGGAGGGCAGGAGACCCAGTACTTC.

Ten or more counts support this clonotype. The chain has TRBV18 and TRBJ1-5; a weak D match, TRBD1 (6 bases). This CDR3 region has 16 residues. Germline loops: CDR1 KGHSH, CDR2 LQKENI. V was clipped by 2 bases and J by 2 bases, with 13 bases between them. CDR3: CASSPYRATRNQPQHF. CDR3 nucleotides: TGTGCCAGCTCACCATACAGGGCAACCCGCAATCAGCCCCAGCATTTT.

This clonotype was recorded many times. Here the CDR3 reads CASILGTPSNQPQHF. CDR3 nucleotides: TGTGCCAGCATTCTGGGGACGCCTAGCAATCAGCCCCAGCATTTT. V and J are TRBV28 and TRBJ1-5; D is perhaps TRBD1 (5 bases). The germline V gene has CDR1 MDHEN and CDR2 SYDVKM. Trimming removed 7 bases from V and 0 bases from J, with 13 bases in between. The CDR3 length is 15 residues.

This clonotype was counted ten times or more. The chain joins TRBV3-1 to TRBJ2-4; tentatively, D is TRBD2 (7 bases). The CDR3 covers 16 residues. Germline values: CDR1 LGHDT, CDR2 YNNKEL (reference sequence). Trimming shortened V by 1 base and J by 0 bases, and 10 bases separated the two germline ends. CDR3 residues: CASSQGGGGAKNIQYF. The CDR3 DNA is TGTGCCAGCAGCCAAGGGGGGGGCGGAGCCAAAAACATTCAGTACTTC.

This clonotype was observed at least ten times. The chain combines TRBV12-3 or TRBV12-4 with TRBJ2-3, with D tentatively TRBD2 (6 bases). This CDR3 is 15 amino acids long. The ends were cut back, 3 bases at V and 8 bases at J, with 18 bases in the middle. The CDR3 loop is CASSFGDGLIGTQYF. CDR3 in DNA: TGTGCCAGCAGTTTCGGTGATGGACTAATTGGTACGCAGTATTTT.

At least ten counts were recorded for this clonotype. The chain recombines TRBV24-1 with TRBJ2-2; unclear D gene. The CDR3 totals 14 residues. Germline V gene data show CDR1 as KGHDR and CDR2 as SFDVKD. Trimming pared 7 bases from V and 5 bases from J, leaving 13 bases between. The CDR3 reads CATSAAGRTGELFF. CDR3 nucleotide sequence: TGTGCCACCAGCGCGGCCGGCCGGACCGGGGAGCTGTTTTTT.

The sample holds many counts of this clonotype. The chain combines TRBV7-2 with TRBJ2-5, with D tentatively TRBD1 (5 bases). CDR3 length equals 14 residues. Trimming took 0 bases from V and 2 from J, leaving 7 bases between them. Germline V gene lookup returns CDR1 SGHTA and CDR2 FQGNSA. This chain's CDR3 is CASSLAGAQETQYF. The CDR3 nucleotides are TGTGCCAGCAGCTTAGCAGGGGCACAAGAGACCCAGTACTTC.

Points on this clonotype: A read error is possible here, since a much larger clone lies one base away. The chain joins TRBV5-4 to TRBJ2-3, with a tentative D call TRBD2 (6 bases). CDR1 is SGHNT, CDR2 YYREEE, per germline (reference sequence). The V end lost 3 bases, the J end lost 3 bases, and 14 bases lay between the germline ends. CDR3 length: 15 amino acids. The CDR3 DNA reads as TGTGCCAGCAGCTCAAACGGCGGGAAGACAGATACGCAGTATTTT. The encoded protein is CASSSNGGKTDTQYF.

This clonotype was seen a handful of times. The chain recombines TRBV6-1 with TRBJ2-3, with D hard to call. The CDR3 runs to 15 residues. Looked up from germline, CDR1 is MNHNS and CDR2 is SASEGT. V shed 6 bases and J shed 0 bases, with 13 bases lying between them. The CDR3 nucleotides are TGTGCCAGCAGCCTTTGGCGGAGTAGCACAGATACGCAGTATTTT. Protein sequence: CASSLWRSSTDTQYF.

This clonotype was observed a handful of times. The chain combines TRBV6-2 or TRBV6-3 with TRBJ1-6; D perhaps matches TRBD1 (6 bases). V lost 2 bases, J lost 6 bases, and 8 bases lay in between. The germline V gene has CDR1 MNHEY and CDR2 SVGEGT. The length of the CDR3 is 14 residues. CDR3 DNA: TGTGCCAGCAGTTACGGACAGTCTAATTCACCCCTCCACTTT. Its translation is CASSYGQSNSPLHF.